These 31 T cell receptor beta chains were all obtained from the same sample, sequenced in a study of CXCR3-negative and CXCR3-positive naive CD8 T cells. Study-wide results and caveats: Naive cells positive for CXCR3 carried more hydrophobic TRB CDR3s than CXCR3-negative ones.

These receptors lack a known antigen. The libraries of TRB cDNA were constructed through 5' RACE using UMI labels. TCRdb re-called the 5' RACE reads and gives one entry per CDR3 protein, without DNA. Across 150,000 to 170,000 distinct CDR3 sequences, the top ten clones capture approximately 0.5% of the sample. Sequencing used naive CXCR3+ CD8+ T cells from blood. As for subset: CD45RO-CCR7+CD27+CD95- naive CD8+ T cells expressing CXCR3 (TNR3+). The receptors derive from a human donor in good health. Some clones in this sample may be carry-over from other donors' samples.

The gene calls are TRBV29-1 and TRBJ2-5; TCRdb gives TRBD1 as the D gene, but with no DNA this cannot be confirmed. From germline, CDR1 is SQVTM and CDR2 ANQGSEA. The CDR3 runs 12 residues. This chain's CDR3 is CSAVATAETQYF.

The chain couples TRBV5-1 to TRBJ2-1. Germline CDR1 reads SGHRS; CDR2 reads YFSETQ. The CDR3 contains 13 residues. CDR3 loop: CASSLDGYNEQFF.

This sequence joins TRBV20-1 and TRBJ2-1; absent DNA, TCRdb's TRBD1 call cannot be checked. The CDR3 loop spans 14 amino acids. CDR1 and CDR2 (germline): DFQATT, SNEGSKA (reference sequence). The CDR3 sequence is CSARMGGGYNEQFF.

The genes are TRBV7-9 and TRBJ2-5. In germline, CDR1 is SEHNR, CDR2 FQNEAQ (reference sequence). CDR3 size: 14 residues. The CDR3: CASSLVTVQETQYF. The full variable domain, rest sourced from reference TRBV7-9 and TRBJ2-5, is DTGVSQNPRHKITKRGQNVTFRCDPISEHNRLYWYRQTLGQGPEFLTYFQNEAQLEKSRLLSDRFSAERPKGSFSTLEIQRTEQGDSAMYLCASSLVTVQETQYFGPGTRLLVL.

The V and J genes are TRBV2 and TRBJ1-1; there is no DNA to check the TCRdb D call of TRBD1. Germline V gene sequence: CDR1 SNHLY, CDR2 FYNNEI. The CDR3 is 14 residues long. CDR3 loop: CASREDRAYTEAFF.

The chain recombines TRBV29-1 with TRBJ2-1; TCRdb returns TRBD2, unconfirmable since there is no DNA. Germline CDR1 reads SQVTM; CDR2 reads ANQGSEA. This CDR3 spans 12 amino acids. The CDR3 protein is CSGTSGYNEQFF.

The chain links TRBV7-3 to TRBJ2-7; TCRdb's assignment of TRBD1 cannot be checked, as there is no DNA. Germline CDR1 reads SGHTA; CDR2 reads FQGTGA. This CDR3 region has 14 residues. CDR3 protein: CASSPNQGSREQYF.

J is TRBJ2-1 and V is TRBV5-1; TCRdb picks TRBD2, but there is no DNA to check that call. The CDR3 has 15 amino acids. Per the germline V gene, CDR1 is SGHRS and CDR2 is YFSETQ. This CDR3 is CASSAAGVLGDEQFF.

The chain recombines TRBV5-1 with TRBJ2-1. The CDR3 contains 12 residues. Germline V lookup: CDR1 SGHRS, CDR2 YFSETQ. The CDR3 region is CASSLAHNEQFF.

This chain joins TRBV9 and TRBJ1-4. From germline, CDR1 is SGDLS and CDR2 YYNGEE. The CDR3 consists of 15 residues. The chain's CDR3 is CASSVAGAVNEKLFF.

This chain connects TRBV9 to TRBJ2-5; TCRdb returns TRBD2, unconfirmable since there is no DNA. The CDR3 spans 15 residues. CDR1 SGDLS and CDR2 YYNGEE come from the germline V gene. This CDR3 reads CASSQTSGPQETQYF.

V is TRBV5-1 and J is TRBJ2-2. The germline CDR1 and CDR2 sequences are SGHRS and YFSETQ. This CDR3 region has 13 residues. This chain's CDR3 is CASRVMNTGELFF.

The rearrangement links TRBV7-9 to TRBJ2-7; TCRdb's D call, TRBD2, is unchecked because there is no DNA. This CDR3 has 15 amino acids. Germline V gene sequence: CDR1 SEHNR, CDR2 FQNEAQ (reference sequence). Here the CDR3 reads CASSLNLGTNYEQYF.

The V call is TRBV12-3 or TRBV12-4, the J call TRBJ2-1; TCRdb calls TRBD1, which cannot be checked without DNA. The CDR3 length is 15 residues. The CDR3 here is CASSLGVSSYNEQFF.

The rearrangement uses TRBV29-1 and TRBJ2-7; no DNA is available, so the TRBD1 call from TCRdb remains unchecked. Germline V gene lookup returns CDR1 SQVTM and CDR2 ANQGSEA. The CDR3 is made up of 16 amino acids. Here the CDR3 reads CSVVGGGQASTYEQYF.

The chain employs TRBV28 and TRBJ2-3. This CDR3 is 15 amino acids long. Per the germline V gene, CDR1 is MDHEN and CDR2 is SYDVKM. The CDR3 loop is CASSFWGLSTDTQYF.

V and J are TRBV20-1 and TRBJ2-1; TCRdb's D call of TRBD2 is untestable without DNA. Germline-derived CDR1 and CDR2 are DFQATT and SNEGSKA (reference sequence). The CDR3 sequence is 14 residues long. Here the CDR3 reads CSARASGSYNEQFF.

The chain couples TRBV29-1 to TRBJ1-2. The germline CDR1 and CDR2 sequences are SQVTM and ANQGSEA. There are 13 residues in the CDR3. CDR3 sequence reads: CSVRQLATYGYTF. Complete variable domain (other parts from reference TRBV29-1 and TRBJ1-2): SAVISQKPSRDICQRGTSLTIQCQVDSQVTMMFWYRQQPGQSLTLIATANQGSEATYESGFVIDKFPISRPNLTFSTLTVSNMSPEDSSIYLCSVRQLATYGYTFGSGTRLTVV.

This sequence joins TRBV7-9 and TRBJ2-7; the TCRdb call, TRBD1, lacks DNA for checking. Germline V gene lookup returns CDR1 SEHNR and CDR2 FQNEAQ (reference sequence). This CDR3 has 15 amino acids. This chain's CDR3 is CASSADRGGGYEQYF.

The chain couples TRBV27 to TRBJ2-7; the TCRdb call, TRBD1, lacks DNA for checking. CDR3 size: 13 residues. Germline V CDR1 and CDR2: MNHEY, SMNVEV (reference sequence). CDR3 residues: CASSPGQGYEQYF.

The V call is TRBV7-9, the J call TRBJ2-7; absent DNA, TCRdb's TRBD1 call cannot be checked. The CDR3 is 15 amino acids. Germline V gene lookup returns CDR1 SEHNR and CDR2 FQNEAQ (reference sequence). The CDR3 is CASSGTGASSYEQYF.

The genes are TRBV6-6 and TRBJ2-3. The germline V gene encodes CDR1 MNHNY and CDR2 SVGAGI (reference sequence). The CDR3 spans 14 residues. CDR3 protein: CASSYSRGADTQYF.

The CDR3 reads CASSPSGPYNEQFF. The rearrangement links TRBV2 to TRBJ2-1; TCRdb calls TRBD2, which cannot be checked without DNA. The length of the CDR3 is 14 residues. CDR1 and CDR2 (germline): SNHLY, FYNNEI.

The V and J genes are TRBV28 and TRBJ2-2. Germline V gene lookup returns CDR1 MDHEN and CDR2 SYDVKM. The CDR3 is 15 residues long. The CDR3 region is CASSLEWQNTGELFF.

The rearrangement links TRBV4-1 to TRBJ1-1; the TRBD1 assignment by TCRdb is unverifiable without DNA. Germline values: CDR1 MGHRA, CDR2 YSYEKL. The CDR3 is made up of 15 amino acids. CDR3 protein: CASSRDRGRGSEAFF.

This chain uses TRBV11-2 with TRBJ2-7; the D call of TRBD1 rests on TCRdb alone, since no DNA is present to check it. The CDR3 has 14 amino acids. Germline values: CDR1 SGHAT, CDR2 FQNNGV. CDR3: CASSWETGSYEQYF. Supplemented by reference TRBV11-2 and TRBJ2-7, the full variable domain reads EAGVAQSPRYKIIEKRQSVAFWCNPISGHATLYWYQQILGQGPKLLIQFQNNGVVDDSQLPKDRFSAERLKGVDSTLKIQPAKLEDSAVYLCASSWETGSYEQYFGPGTRLTVT.

CDR3 sequence: CASSKEMGVLGGTGIFF. V is TRBV21-1 and J is TRBJ1-1; TCRdb designates TRBD1, a call that cannot be tested without DNA. TRBV21-1 is tagged as a pseudogene. CDR3 length: 17 residues.

The gene calls are TRBV7-9 and TRBJ2-1; TCRdb's D gene call, TRBD2, goes unchecked for lack of DNA. The CDR3 totals 17 residues. Germline V lookup: CDR1 SEHNR, CDR2 FQNEAQ (reference sequence). CDR3 residues: CASSSETSGRIVNEQFF. Full variable domain (outside the CDR3, taken from reference TRBV7-9 and TRBJ2-1): DTGVSQNPRHKITKRGQNVTFRCDPISEHNRLYWYRQTLGQGPEFLTYFQNEAQLEKSRLLSDRFSAERPKGSFSTLEIQRTEQGDSAMYLCASSSETSGRIVNEQFFGPGTRLTVL.

The chain's CDR3 is CSAHLTDSYEQHF. This chain connects TRBV29-1 to TRBJ2-7. The length of the CDR3 is 13 residues. CDR1 SQVTM and CDR2 ANQGSEA come from the germline V gene.

The J gene is TRBJ2-7, the V gene TRBV20-1; as DNA is missing, the TRBD1 call by TCRdb cannot be tested. The CDR3 is 16 residues long. The germline gives CDR1 DFQATT, CDR2 SNEGSKA (reference sequence). The CDR3 sequence: CSARATPGQGVWEQYF.

The V gene is TRBV28, the J gene TRBJ1-2. This CDR3 spans 14 amino acids. CDR1 and CDR2 from the germline V gene are MDHEN and SYDVKM. The CDR3 region is CASRRTTSNYGYTF.